Sequencing of this TCR beta chain was carried out in a study of T cell clonality in common variable immunodeficiency. This clone was seen at least ten times. The read ends 3 residues shy of where the CDR3 ends; the end is completed using the germline J gene. This CDR3 has 15 residues. V dropped 0 bases and J dropped 4 bases, with 13 bases sitting between them. From germline, CDR1 is KGHSH and CDR2 LQKENI. TCRdb's copy holds only in-frame clones and misses some; the assay was immunoSEQ multiplex PCR. This sample has some 50,000 clones, each found more than once. This TCR came from a person between 18 and 70 years old in good health. This chain uses TRBV18 with TRBJ2-7, with D possibly TRBD1 on 5 matching bases. The sequenced material came from peripheral blood mononuclear cells. The CDR3 sequence is CASSPPGRGRYEQYF. The covered CDR3 bases are TGTGCCAGCTCACCACCGGGAAGGGGCCGGTACGAG.